The T cell receptor (beta chain) described here comes from a study of vaccination and CD4 T cells after COVID-19. Background on the study: Once diagnosed, patients had post-COVID samples drawn a median about 100 days later (range 35 to 161). Control cultures used a CEFX viral epitope pool, an HIV-1 Nef peptide pool, or no peptide.

Noted treatment: approximately 9-day PBMC culture with coronavirus spike peptide pools or control peptides (ViraFEST assay). TCRs were sequenced by ViraFEST after antigen-specific T cells had been expanded with peptide pools. Fresh replacement IL-2 medium substituted for half the medium on days 3 and 7. Cultured CD4+ T cell DNA underwent sequencing with the Oncomine TCR Beta short-read assay. TCRdb reanalysed the PCR reads using MiXCR and keeps one entry per CDR3 protein. Altogether 15,000 to 20,000 distinct CDR3 sequences are present, 78% being singletons, with the ten largest covering about 16%. With regard to this clonotype: Its specificity is not known.

This specimen consisted of CD4+ T cells from blood, cultured in vitro, obtained after SARS-CoV-2 vaccination. This sequence originates from a human donor who received a COVID-19 vaccine.

In nucleotides, the CDR3 is TGTGCCAGTAGTATGACGTGGACGCCTAATGAAAAACTGTTTTTT. As protein: CASSMTWTPNEKLFF. The J gene is TRBJ1-4, the V gene TRBV19; D remains ambiguous. There are 15 residues in the CDR3. The germline gives CDR1 LNHDA, CDR2 SQIVND (reference sequence). Trimming left V 3 bases short and J 3 bases short, with 11 bases between.